Shown below are 24 T cell receptor beta chains from a single sample sequenced in a study of T cell clonality in common variable immunodeficiency (dated by TCRdb to the mid-2010s). Points the paper makes about the study in general: CVID TCRbeta sequences reportedly showed fewer deletions and N-nucleotide insertions and lacked highly modified clones with 13 or more V deletions.

The method was the immunoSEQ multiplex PCR assay. TCRdb obtained this table from immuneACCESS and retained in-frame rearrangements with V and J assigned. These tables miss some clones; where compared with another copy, unresolved V genes account for less than half of the shortfall, and the remainder is unexplained. This sample shows over 11,000 clones, and none of them turns up only once. The top ten hold under 9.5% of the sample. Their specific antigens are unknown. Material: peripheral blood mononuclear cells. The origin of the receptors is a human donor with common variable immunodeficiency.

There are a few counts of this clone. The sequence runs out 3 residues before the end of the CDR3; the remainder is reconstructed from the germline J gene. The gene calls are TRBV7-6 and TRBJ2-3; possible D gene TRBD1, 8 bases. Germline assignment: CDR1 SGHVS and CDR2 FNYEAQ. Trimming shortened V by 1 base and J by 2 bases, and 13 bases separated the two germline ends. This CDR3 comprises 16 residues. The CDR3 DNA, read in part, is TGTGCCAGCAGCTTAGGGACAGGGAGGGCCACAGATACG. Its protein product is CASSLGTGRATDT. The whole CDR3 sequence is CASSLGTGRATDTQYF.

This clone was picked up a small number of times. Sequencing ends 3 residues short of the CDR3 end; the germline J gene provides the rest. The rearrangement uses TRBV6-2 or TRBV6-3 and TRBJ2-7; D might be TRBD2 (5 bases). This CDR3 is built from 14 residues. Germline CDR1 MNHEY, CDR2 SVGEGT. V lost 5 bases and J lost 2, with 13 bases in between. The CDR3 sequence: CASSPHGETYEQYF. The sequenced part of the CDR3 DNA is TGTGCCAGCAGTCCACACGGGGAAACCTACGAG.

Concerning this clone: The read terminates 3 residues ahead of where the CDR3 ends, so the germline J gene completes it. The J gene is TRBJ1-1, the V gene TRBV19; D gene unclear. Germline lookup yields CDR1 LNHDA and CDR2 SQIVND (reference sequence). The CDR3 extends over 14 amino acids. Trimming removed 0 bases from V and 3 bases from J, with 8 bases in between. CDR3 region: CASSIDARYTEAFF. Incomplete CDR3 DNA: TGTGCCAGTAGTATAGACGCCAGGTACACTGAA. The entire variable domain, with the rest obtained from reference TRBV19 and TRBJ1-1, is as follows: DGGITQSPKYLFRKEGQNVTLSCEQNLNHDAMYWYRQDPGQGLRLIYYSQIVNDFQKGDIAEGYSVSREKKESFPLTVTSAQKNPTAFYLCASSIDARYTEAFFGQGTRLTVV.

Worth noting for this clone: The sequence runs out 3 residues before the end of the CDR3; the remainder is reconstructed from the germline J gene. The J gene is TRBJ2-7, the V gene TRBV19, with 7 bases matching TRBD1. The junction had 3 bases not matched to a gene; V was cut back by 9 bases and J by 4 bases. There are 11 residues in the CDR3. Germline V CDR1 and CDR2: LNHDA, SQIVND (reference sequence). CDR3 bases read: TGTGCCAGCATGGACAGGTACGAG. Translation gives CASMDRYE. The whole CDR3 protein reads CASMDRYEQYF.

With regard to this clone: The read ends 3 residues shy of where the CDR3 ends; the end is completed using the germline J gene. The genes are TRBV7-9 and TRBJ1-4; D call uncertain. This CDR3 contains 14 residues. V gave up 6 bases and J gave up 3 bases, with 11 bases separating them. Germline V gene sequence: CDR1 SEHNR, CDR2 FQNEAQ (reference sequence). CDR3 bases read: TGTGCCAGCAGGTCGGACTCCGCTAATGAAAAA. Protein sequence: CASRSDSANEK. The CDR3, in full, reads CASRSDSANEKLFF.

This clone was counted many times. Read sequence stops 3 residues before the CDR3 end, and the germline J gene provides the missing end. The chain links TRBV30 to TRBJ1-6; tentatively, D is TRBD1 (5 bases). The CDR3 spans 13 residues. CDR1 GTSNPN and CDR2 SVGIG come from the germline V gene (reference sequence). Trimming pared 3 bases from V and 7 bases from J, leaving 10 bases between. The sequenced CDR3 bases are TGTGCCTGGAGGGGACTGATAAATTCACCC. Encoded protein: CAWRGLINSP. The CDR3 as a whole reads CAWRGLINSPLHF.

The table lists this clone with a few counts. The read comes to an end 3 residues before the CDR3 does, leaving the germline J gene to fill in the end. This chain connects TRBV18 to TRBJ2-7; TRBD1 matches at 9 bases. Germline loops: CDR1 KGHSH, CDR2 LQKENI. With 3 bases clipped from V and 5 bases from J, the junction kept 20 bases outside the gene matches. CDR3 size: 19 residues. The CDR3 here is CASSPSGTGSGMGSNEQYF. The sequenced CDR3 bases are TGTGCCAGCTCACCCTCCGGGACAGGGTCGGGGATGGGGTCGAACGAG.

This clone is medium-sized (0.01 to 0.1%) by share. The read gets to within 3 residues of the CDR3 end, and the germline J gene fills in the rest. The gene calls are TRBV7-9 and TRBJ2-7; 7 bases match TRBD1. V gave up 7 bases and J gave up 2 bases; unmatched junction bases: 11. Germline CDR1 reads SEHNR; CDR2 reads FQNEAQ (reference sequence). The CDR3 totals 15 residues. CDR3 DNA (partial): TGTGCCAGCACCCCGACAGGGACGAATCCCTACGAG. It is translated as CASTPTGTNPYE. The entire CDR3 reads CASTPTGTNPYEQYF. The whole variable domain, remainder taken from reference TRBV7-9 and TRBJ2-7, is DTGVSQNPRHKITKRGQNVTFRCDPISEHNRLYWYRQTLGQGPEFLTYFQNEAQLEKSRLLSDRFSAERPKGSFSTLEIQRTEQGDSAMYLCASTPTGTNPYEQYFGPGTRLTVT.

A remark on this clone: With the read ending 3 residues before the CDR3 end, the germline J gene is used to fill in that end. The chain is built from TRBV30 and TRBJ2-3, with D possibly TRBD1 on 5 matching bases. V lost 6 bases, J lost 1 base, and 14 bases lay in between. This CDR3 region has 14 residues. CDR1 GTSNPN and CDR2 SVGIG come from the germline V gene (reference sequence). The CDR3: CACDPLGGTDTQYF. The sequenced part of the CDR3 DNA is TGTGCCTGTGACCCCTTAGGGGGCACAGATACG.

This clone has more than one count but fewer than ten. The read finishes 3 residues shy of the CDR3 end, and the germline J gene is used to complete it. The chain couples TRBV7-2 to TRBJ2-1, with 9 bases lining up with TRBD1. The CDR3 is made up of 15 amino acids. V lost 5 bases, J lost 2 bases, and 4 bases stayed unmatched. The germline CDR1 and CDR2 sequences are SGHTA and FQGNSA. CDR3 DNA, as far as it was read: TGTGCCAGCAGCCCCGGACAGGGGACCTACAATGAG. This encodes CASSPGQGTYNE. In full, the CDR3 is CASSPGQGTYNEQFF. The entire variable domain, with the rest obtained from reference TRBV7-2 and TRBJ2-1, is as follows: GAGVSQSPSNKVTEKGKDVELRCDPISGHTALYWYRQSLGQGLEFLIYFQGNSAPDKSGLPSDRFSAERTGGSVSTLTIQRTQQEDSAVYLCASSPGQGTYNEQFFGPGTRLTVL.

This clone was counted between two and nine times. The CDR3 extends 3 residues past the end of the read, so its final part is completed from the germline J gene. The rearrangement joins TRBV18 to TRBJ2-7; 8 bases match TRBD1. This CDR3 comprises 16 residues. V lost 1 base and J lost 0; bases outside the gene matches: 5. The V gene's germline CDR1 is KGHSH and CDR2 LQKENI. This CDR3 is CASSPRGQGISYEQYF. Partial CDR3 DNA: TGTGCCAGCTCACCACGAGGACAGGGAATCTCCTACGAG.

Notes on this clone: The read is 3 residues too short to cover the CDR3 end, so that end is filled in from the germline J gene. The V gene is TRBV7-9, the J gene TRBJ2-1; 14 bases align to TRBD2. This CDR3 is 15 amino acids long. Germline-derived CDR1 and CDR2 are SEHNR and FQNEAQ (reference sequence). V was clipped by 5 bases and J by 9 bases; unmatched bases: 6. This chain's CDR3 is CASSNGLAGGGEQFF. The CDR3 DNA, read in part, is TGTGCCAGCAGCAACGGACTAGCGGGGGGCGGTGAG. The variable domain in full, with the rest retrieved from reference TRBV7-9 and TRBJ2-1, is DTGVSQNPRHKITKRGQNVTFRCDPISEHNRLYWYRQTLGQGPEFLTYFQNEAQLEKSRLLSDRFSAERPKGSFSTLEIQRTEQGDSAMYLCASSNGLAGGGEQFFGPGTRLTVL.

This clone was seen more than once but under ten times. The junction shows a germline mismatch at one end, possibly a read error. The DNA ends 3 residues before the CDR3 does, and the rest of the CDR3 is filled in from the germline J gene. The chain recombines TRBV7-7 with TRBJ2-5, with D possibly TRBD1 on 6 matching bases. The CDR3 is 14 amino acids. CDR1 and CDR2 from the germline V gene are SSHAT and FNYEAQ (reference sequence). Incomplete CDR3 DNA: TGTGCTAGCAGCCTCTTAGGACAGTTAGAGACC. Its translation: CASSLLGQLET. The full-length CDR3 reads as CASSLLGQLETQYF.

Remarks on this clone: The DNA ends 3 residues before the CDR3 does, and the rest of the CDR3 is filled in from the germline J gene. The chain joins TRBV27 to TRBJ2-5; 12 bases agree with TRBD1. The length of the CDR3 is 15 residues. The ends lost 5 bases at V and 4 bases at J; junction bases unmatched: 5. The germline V gene has CDR1 MNHEY and CDR2 SMNVEV (reference sequence). The CDR3 DNA, read in part, is TGTGCCAGCAGTCGGGACAGGGGGCGGTTAGAGACC. Translation gives CASSRDRGRLET. The whole CDR3 is CASSRDRGRLETQYF.

This clone has more than one count but fewer than ten. CDR3 DNA (partial): TGTGCCAGTAGTATAGCAGAGAGCTCCTACGAG. Its translation is CASSIAESSYE. The whole CDR3 protein reads CASSIAESSYEQYF. This chain links TRBV19 with TRBJ2-7; D unclear. The read halts 3 residues ahead of the CDR3 end, with the missing end drawn from the germline J gene. This CDR3 contains 14 residues. Trimming left V 1 base short and J 0 bases short, with 7 bases between. Per germline, CDR1 LNHDA and CDR2 SQIVND (reference sequence).

About this clone: The read ends 3 residues before the CDR3 terminus; that terminus is restored from the germline J gene. The chain uses TRBV19 and TRBJ2-5; a possible D gene is TRBD2 (5 bases). V was shortened by 6 bases and J by 0 bases, with 17 bases between the two germline ends. The CDR3 runs to 16 residues. The germline gives CDR1 LNHDA, CDR2 SQIVND (reference sequence). The DNA read from the CDR3 is TGTGCCAGTAGACGCGGACTGACACAGTACCAAGAGACC. Its protein is CASRRGLTQYQET. The full CDR3 is CASRRGLTQYQETQYF.

Note on this clone: One end of the junction does not line up with germline, which may come from a read error. Read sequence stops 3 residues before the CDR3 end, and the germline J gene provides the missing end. The chain recombines TRBV7-7 with TRBJ2-7; 10 bases line up with TRBD1. CDR3 size: 14 residues. Looked up from germline, CDR1 is SSHAT and CDR2 is FNYEAQ (reference sequence). Here the CDR3 reads CASSPGQGSDEQYF. The CDR3 bases that were read are TGTGCTAGCAGCCCGGGACAGGGGTCGGACGAG.

Comment on this clone: The sequenced fragment ends 3 residues before the CDR3 boundary, so the rest is inferred from the germline J gene. V gene TRBV7-3 combines with J gene TRBJ2-4; 7 nucleotides align to TRBD2. The CDR3 spans 12 residues. Looked up from germline, CDR1 is SGHTA and CDR2 is FQGTGA. The sequenced CDR3 bases are TGTGCCAGCAGCTCCTACGGGGGGACT. Its translation is CASSSYGGT. The whole CDR3 protein is CASSSYGGTQYF.

This clone was seen only a few times. CDR3 protein: CASSDRRSGETQYF. The CDR3 DNA, read in part, is TGTGCCAGCAGTGATCGGCGGAGTGGGGAGACC. The V call is TRBV6-1, the J call TRBJ2-5; D gene unclear. The read halts 3 residues ahead of the CDR3 end, with the missing end drawn from the germline J gene. The germline V gene encodes CDR1 MNHNS and CDR2 SASEGT. CDR3 length: 14 amino acids. V was shortened by 3 bases and J by 5 bases, with 13 bases between the two germline ends.

This clone was seen more than once but under ten times. The CDR3 end lies 3 residues beyond the end of the read and is filled in from the germline J gene. This chain connects TRBV5-6 to TRBJ1-2; D possibly corresponds to TRBD1 (5 bases). The CDR3 loop spans 14 amino acids. The germline gives CDR1 SGHDT, CDR2 YYEEEE. Incomplete CDR3 DNA: TGTGCCAGCAGCCCTGGGGCCCCACGAAGGTTC. Translated: CASSPGAPRRF. The full CDR3 reads CASSPGAPRRFYTF.

A few counts support this clone. The read gets to within 3 residues of the CDR3 end, and the germline J gene fills in the rest. This chain joins TRBV30 and TRBJ1-5, with D possibly being TRBD1 (6 bases). CDR3 size: 13 residues. The germline V and J ends were trimmed by 1 base and 4 bases, with 8 bases remaining between them. Germline CDR1 is GTSNPN and CDR2 is SVGIG (reference sequence). The DNA read from the CDR3 is TGTGCCTGGAGTGGAGGGGGTAATCAGCCC. Protein: CAWSGGGNQP. The whole CDR3 region reads CAWSGGGNQPQHF.

This clone turned up a few times. The observed sequence ends 3 residues before the CDR3 terminus, with the missing tail filled in from the germline J gene. This chain joins TRBV7-9 and TRBJ1-1; tentative D call: TRBD1 (6 bases). This CDR3 has 15 amino acids. The germline gives CDR1 SEHNR, CDR2 FQNEAQ (reference sequence). V was shortened by 5 bases and J by 4 bases, with 17 bases between the two germline ends. This CDR3 reads CASSTTRGRGTEAFF. The DNA read from the CDR3 is TGTGCCAGCAGCACTACCAGGGGTCGGGGCACTGAA.

This clone was picked up a small number of times. The read gets to within 3 residues of the CDR3 end, and the germline J gene fills in the rest. This chain joins TRBV7-8 and TRBJ1-1; D remains unclear. Trimming removed 2 bases at V and 1 base at J, with 8 bases between. This CDR3 comprises 14 residues. Germline V lookup: CDR1 SGHVS, CDR2 FQNEAQ. The CDR3 sequence: CASSLRVGNTEAFF. The sequenced CDR3 bases are TGTGCCAGCAGCTTAAGGGTAGGGAACACTGAA.

A word on this clone: The read ends 3 residues before the CDR3 terminus; that terminus is restored from the germline J gene. This chain joins TRBV18 and TRBJ1-1, with D hard to call. Per the germline V gene, CDR1 is KGHSH and CDR2 is LQKENI. The CDR3 is 12 amino acids. The DNA read from the CDR3 is TGTGCCAGCTCACCTTCGGGTAGGGAA. Protein: CASSPSGRE. Given in full, the CDR3 is CASSPSGREAFF.